This T cell receptor (beta chain) was retrieved from a study of cytomegalovirus exposure and HLA in healthy donors. Study findings and constraints: There were under 200 TCR beta chains listed as cytomegalovirus-associated. Usually a TCR sequence was rare, but some public TCRs were found in many donors. Clusters of TCRs from the first cohort tended to co-occur in the 100 to 150 validation repertoires (as a later analysis found). Reports credit the classifier with highly specific, highly sensitive diagnosis of cytomegalovirus status.

On this clone itself: Its antigen is unidentified.

Method: immunoSEQ multiplex PCR; TCRdb's copy keeps in-frame clones and lacks some. The sample holds over 100,000 clones; roughly 89% are singletons and the top ten take roughly 1.2%. Per germline, CDR1 LNHDA and CDR2 SQIVND (reference sequence). V shed 8 bases and J shed 0 bases, with 14 bases lying between them. The CDR3 contains 15 residues. This clonotype originated in a young woman in good health and CMV-seronegative. The chain joins TRBV19 to TRBJ1-3; tentatively, D is TRBD1 (5 bases). Sequencing was carried out using PBMCs. The CDR3 reads CASGGEASSGNTIYF. CDR3 in DNA: TGTGCCAGTGGGGGGGAGGCCAGCTCTGGAAACACCATATATTTT.